One T cell receptor beta chain is described in this entry. Its antigen is currently unknown. RNA was extracted with the RNeasy kit, and a quantity of about 0.45 to 1 ug was reverse transcribed using random hexamers. The amplification used immunoSEQ multiplex PCR on TCR beta CDR3; it spanned 54 Vbeta and 13 Jbeta. From the immunoSEQ multiplex PCR reads, TCRdb called clonotypes with MiXCR, one entry per CDR3 protein. Among about 240,000 distinct CDR3 sequences listed, about 95% were seen once. This entry belongs to a study of CD8 T cells in Susac syndrome. The CD8+ and CD4+ T cells were isolated magnetically using a negative isolation approach, whereas the TEMRA cells were enriched by FACS. General study results and limits: The number of individuals included in the study's TCR sequencing and HLA analysis was acknowledged as relatively small.

This CDR3 region has 16 residues. The V end lost 5 bases, the J end lost 5 bases, and 20 bases lay between the germline ends. Germline V gene lookup returns CDR1 PRHDT and CDR2 FYEKMQ (reference sequence). The TCR sequence derives from a human donor with Susac syndrome. V usage is TRBV13 and J usage is TRBJ2-3, with a possible D match to TRBD2 (5 bases). Sequenced input: CD4+ T cells from PBMCs. CDR3 in amino acids: CASSLRSLALGDTQYF. In DNA, the CDR3 is TGTGCCAGCAGCCTTAGAAGCCTAGCCCTGGGAGATACGCAGTATTTT.